This entry features one T cell receptor beta chain sequence. Antigen: not known. The sample belongs to a study of T cell responses to AZD1222 COVID-19 vaccine. Study-wide findings and caveats: Once two AZD1222 doses were given, Spike-specific TCR breadth and depth went up.

Profiling relied on immunoSEQ multiplex PCR, and the TCRdb table lists in-frame clones only, not all of them. The sample holds under 150,000 clones, 85% to 90% seen once. This receptor was obtained from an adult in good health. Sequences were derived from peripheral blood, sampled on day 0 of AZD1222 vaccination.

CDR3 nucleotides: TGTGCCAGCAGTGAACAGGGAGGATACACCGGGGAGCTGTTTTTT. It yields the protein CASSEQGGYTGELFF. The V and J genes are TRBV2 and TRBJ2-2; TRBD2 might be the D (6 bases). The CDR3 covers 15 residues. Trimming stripped 2 bases from V and 3 bases from J, with 10 bases between. CDR1 is SNHLY and CDR2 is FYNNEI in the germline V gene.